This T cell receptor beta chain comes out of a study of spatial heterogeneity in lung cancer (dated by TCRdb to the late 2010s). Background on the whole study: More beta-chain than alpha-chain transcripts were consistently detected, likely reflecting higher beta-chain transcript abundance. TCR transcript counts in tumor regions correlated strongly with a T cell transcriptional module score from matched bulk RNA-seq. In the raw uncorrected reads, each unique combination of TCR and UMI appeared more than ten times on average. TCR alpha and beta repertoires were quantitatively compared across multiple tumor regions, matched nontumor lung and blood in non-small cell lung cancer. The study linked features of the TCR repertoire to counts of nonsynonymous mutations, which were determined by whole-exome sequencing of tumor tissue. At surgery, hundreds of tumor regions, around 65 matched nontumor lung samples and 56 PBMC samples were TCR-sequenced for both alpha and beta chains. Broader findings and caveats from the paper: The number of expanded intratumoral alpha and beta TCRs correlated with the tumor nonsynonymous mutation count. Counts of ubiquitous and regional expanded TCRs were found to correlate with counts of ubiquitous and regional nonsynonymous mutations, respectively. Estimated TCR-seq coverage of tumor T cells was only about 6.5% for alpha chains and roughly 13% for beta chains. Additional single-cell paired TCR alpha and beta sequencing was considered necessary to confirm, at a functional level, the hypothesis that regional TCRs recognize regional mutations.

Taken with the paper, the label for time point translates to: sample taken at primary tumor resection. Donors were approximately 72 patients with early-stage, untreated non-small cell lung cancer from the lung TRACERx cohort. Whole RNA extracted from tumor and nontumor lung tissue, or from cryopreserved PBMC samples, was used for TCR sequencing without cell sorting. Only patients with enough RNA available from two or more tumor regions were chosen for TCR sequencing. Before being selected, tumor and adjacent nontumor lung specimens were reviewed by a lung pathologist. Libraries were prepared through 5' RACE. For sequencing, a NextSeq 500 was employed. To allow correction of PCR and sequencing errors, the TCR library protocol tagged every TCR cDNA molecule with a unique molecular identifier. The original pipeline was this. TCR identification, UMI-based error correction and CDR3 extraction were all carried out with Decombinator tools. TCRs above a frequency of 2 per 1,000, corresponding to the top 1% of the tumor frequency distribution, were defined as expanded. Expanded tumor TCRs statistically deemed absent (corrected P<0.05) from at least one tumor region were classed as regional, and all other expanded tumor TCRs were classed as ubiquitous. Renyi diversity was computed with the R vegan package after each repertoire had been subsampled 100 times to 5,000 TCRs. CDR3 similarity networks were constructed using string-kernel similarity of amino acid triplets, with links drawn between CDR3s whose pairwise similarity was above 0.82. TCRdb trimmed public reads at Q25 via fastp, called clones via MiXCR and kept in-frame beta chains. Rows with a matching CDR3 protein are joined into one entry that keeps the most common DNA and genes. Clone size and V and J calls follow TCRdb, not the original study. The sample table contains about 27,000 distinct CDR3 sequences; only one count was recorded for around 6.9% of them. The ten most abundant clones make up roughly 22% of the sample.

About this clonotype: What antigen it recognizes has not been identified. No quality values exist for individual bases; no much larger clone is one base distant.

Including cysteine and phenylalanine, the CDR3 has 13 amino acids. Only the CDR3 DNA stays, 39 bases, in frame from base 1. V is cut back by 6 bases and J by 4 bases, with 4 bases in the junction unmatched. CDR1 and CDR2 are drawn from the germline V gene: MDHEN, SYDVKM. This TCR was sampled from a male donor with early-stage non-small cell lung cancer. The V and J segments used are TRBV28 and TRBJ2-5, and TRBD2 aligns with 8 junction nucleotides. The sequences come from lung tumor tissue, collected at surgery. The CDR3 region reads CASSPGGGETQYF. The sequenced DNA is TGTGCCAGCAGCCCGGGGGGGGGAGAGACCCAGTACTTC.